Sequencing of this TCR beta chain was carried out in a study of T cell changes during pregnancy in multiple sclerosis. Germline CDR1 reads MNHNY; CDR2 reads SVGAGI (reference sequence). This CDR3 comprises 16 residues. J gave up 0 bases and V 6 bases, and 8 bases lay outside the gene matches. Only in-frame clones appear in the TCRdb table, and some are missing; sequencing was by immunoSEQ multiplex PCR. The table shows some 58,000 clones, with about 96% occurring only once. This chain joins TRBV6-6 and TRBJ2-1, with 7 nucleotides matching TRBD1. The sample in question was CD8+ T cells from peripheral blood mononuclear cells, obtained after pregnancy. The sequence was obtained from a female donor with multiple sclerosis, enrolled in a pregnancy study. The CDR3 DNA reads as TGTGCCAGCAGCTGGTCGGGACAGAACTCCTACAATGAGCAGTTCTTC. This gives the protein CASSWSGQNSYNEQFF.